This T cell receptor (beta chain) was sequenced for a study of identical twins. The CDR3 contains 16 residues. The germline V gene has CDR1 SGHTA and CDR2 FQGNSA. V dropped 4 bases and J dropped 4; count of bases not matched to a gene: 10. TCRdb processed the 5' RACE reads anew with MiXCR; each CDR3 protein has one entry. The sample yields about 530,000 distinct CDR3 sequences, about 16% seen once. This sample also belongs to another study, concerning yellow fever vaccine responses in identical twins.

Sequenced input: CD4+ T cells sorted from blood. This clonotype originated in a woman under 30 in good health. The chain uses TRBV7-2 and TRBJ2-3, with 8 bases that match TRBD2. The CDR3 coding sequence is TGTGCCAGCAGCTCGCCACCGGGACTAGGCGCAGATACGCAGTATTTT. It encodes CASSSPPGLGADTQYF.